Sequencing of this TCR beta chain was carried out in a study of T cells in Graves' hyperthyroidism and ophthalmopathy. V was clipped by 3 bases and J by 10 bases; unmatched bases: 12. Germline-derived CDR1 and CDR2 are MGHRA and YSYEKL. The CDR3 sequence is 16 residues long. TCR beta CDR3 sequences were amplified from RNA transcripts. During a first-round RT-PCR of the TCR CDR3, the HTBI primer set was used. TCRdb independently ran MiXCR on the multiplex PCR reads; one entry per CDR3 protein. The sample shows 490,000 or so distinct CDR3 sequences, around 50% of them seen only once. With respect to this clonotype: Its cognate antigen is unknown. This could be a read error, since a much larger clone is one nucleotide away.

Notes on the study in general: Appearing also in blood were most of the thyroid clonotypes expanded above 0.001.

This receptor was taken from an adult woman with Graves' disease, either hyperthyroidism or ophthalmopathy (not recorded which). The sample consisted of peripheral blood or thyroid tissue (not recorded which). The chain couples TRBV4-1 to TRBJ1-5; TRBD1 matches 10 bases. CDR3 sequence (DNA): TGCGCCAGCAGCCAGTCGACAGGGGGCGCGGGTCATCCCCAGCATTTT. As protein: CASSQSTGGAGHPQHF.